The rows below give T cell receptor beta chains drawn from one sample of a study of technical replicates of blood from a handful of donors. Sequencing was performed with immunoSEQ multiplex PCR; in TCRdb, only in-frame clones are kept and a portion is missing. The data show tens of thousands of clones, roughly 94% seen once. What was sequenced was T cells isolated from PBMCs. The receptors stem from a human donor in good health. The CDR3 runs from the conserved cysteine through the conserved F or W. Fields, in order: clone size, J gene, V gene, D gene, CDR3 protein, CDR3 DNA. A D gene is named only where the DNA matches it firmly. Some rows mark clone size as missing; the rest say once, few, many or name a class of expanded clone.

clone_size: -; j_call: TRBJ2-7; v_call: TRBV5-8; d_call: TRBD2; cdr3_aa: CASRTGLAGSYEQYF; cdr3_nt: TGTGCCAGCAGGACCGGACTAGCGGGCTCCTACGAGCAGTACTTC
clone_size: -; j_call: TRBJ2-2; v_call: TRBV27; d_call: TRBD1; cdr3_aa: CASRSGTGVITGELFF; cdr3_nt: TGTGCCAGCAGATCCGGGACAGGGGTCATCACCGGGGAGCTGTTTTTT
clone_size: once; j_call: TRBJ1-4; v_call: TRBV5-1; d_call: -; cdr3_aa: CASSLVGGEKLFF; cdr3_nt: TGCGCCAGCAGCTTGGTAGGGGGTGAAAAACTGTTTTTT
clone_size: -; j_call: TRBJ2-7; v_call: TRBV4-3; d_call: TRBD1; cdr3_aa: CASSQETGGRYEQYF; cdr3_nt: TGCGCCAGCAGCCAAGAAACAGGGGGTCGGTACGAGCAGTACTTC
clone_size: -; j_call: TRBJ2-1; v_call: TRBV9; d_call: TRBD2; cdr3_aa: CASSPPSGTSGRDNEQFF; cdr3_nt: TGTGCCAGCAGCCCCCCGTCCGGGACTAGCGGGAGGGACAATGAGCAGTTCTTC
clone_size: -; j_call: TRBJ1-3; v_call: TRBV7-9; d_call: -; cdr3_aa: CASSLVPDLGNTIYF; cdr3_nt: TGTGCCAGCAGCTTAGTTCCAGATTTAGGAAACACCATATATTTT
clone_size: -; j_call: TRBJ2-5; v_call: TRBV9; d_call: TRBD2; cdr3_aa: CASSFGTSLRSETQYF; cdr3_nt: TGTGCCAGCAGTTTCGGGACTAGCTTAAGATCGGAGACCCAGTACTTC
clone_size: -; j_call: TRBJ2-2; v_call: TRBV5-1; d_call: -; cdr3_aa: CASSRGGELFF; cdr3_nt: TGCGCCAGCTCCCGGGGCGGGGAGCTGTTTTTT
clone_size: -; j_call: TRBJ1-4; v_call: TRBV6-6; d_call: -; cdr3_aa: CASRDQLGGEKLFF; cdr3_nt: TGTGCCAGCAGGGATCAGCTGGGGGGTGAAAAACTGTTTTTT
clone_size: once; j_call: TRBJ2-2; v_call: TRBV9; d_call: TRBD2; cdr3_aa: CASSLSLSGTNTGELFF; cdr3_nt: TGTGCCAGCAGCCTAAGTCTTAGCGGGACCAACACCGGGGAGCTGTTTTTT
clone_size: -; j_call: TRBJ2-1; v_call: TRBV27; d_call: -; cdr3_aa: CATGDSSYNEQFF; cdr3_nt: TGTGCCACGGGGGACTCTTCCTACAATGAGCAGTTCTTC
clone_size: -; j_call: TRBJ1-5; v_call: TRBV19; d_call: TRBD1; cdr3_aa: CASSTTGGSNQPQHF; cdr3_nt: TGTGCCAGTAGTACAACAGGGGGTAGCAATCAGCCCCAGCATTTT
clone_size: -; j_call: TRBJ1-1; v_call: TRBV5-5; d_call: -; cdr3_aa: CASSLSLRFTEAFF; cdr3_nt: TGTGCCAGCAGCTTGAGCCTGAGGTTCACTGAAGCTTTCTTT
clone_size: -; j_call: TRBJ1-5; v_call: TRBV5-1; d_call: -; cdr3_aa: CASSLASGGNQPQHF; cdr3_nt: TGCGCCAGCAGCTTGGCCTCCGGGGGAAATCAGCCCCAGCATTTT
clone_size: -; j_call: TRBJ1-3; v_call: TRBV7-2; d_call: -; cdr3_aa: CASSLQGYSGNTIYF; cdr3_nt: TGTGCCAGCAGCTTACAGGGGTACTCTGGAAACACCATATATTTT
clone_size: -; j_call: TRBJ2-7; v_call: TRBV15; d_call: TRBD1; cdr3_aa: CATGFAGQGIYEQYF; cdr3_nt: TGTGCCACTGGTTTTGCCGGACAGGGGATATACGAGCAGTACTTC
clone_size: -; j_call: TRBJ2-1; v_call: TRBV11-3; d_call: -; cdr3_aa: CASSPNMVEQFF; cdr3_nt: TGTGCCAGCAGCCCAAACATGGTAGAGCAGTTCTTC